Below are 6 T cell receptor beta chains sequenced from a single sample in a study of CD8 T cells in Susac syndrome. RNA, at roughly 0.45 to 1 ug, was reverse transcribed with random hexamers. TCRdb processed the immunoSEQ multiplex PCR reads anew with MiXCR; each CDR3 protein has one entry. The sample holds about 94,000 distinct CDR3 sequences, about 94% seen once. The specimen sequenced was CD4+ T cells from PBMCs. All receptors come from a human donor with Susac syndrome.

The V gene is TRBV12-3 or TRBV12-4, the J gene TRBJ2-7; 12 bases align to TRBD1. This CDR3 is built from 15 residues. J lost 4 bases, V lost 4 bases, and 5 bases had no gene match. The DNA for the CDR3 is TGTGCCAGCAGTTCCGTGGGACAGGGGGCTTACGAGCAGTACTTC. Translated: CASSSVGQGAYEQYF.

The chain joins TRBV20-1 to TRBJ1-4; D uncertain. This CDR3 is 13 amino acids long. The V gene lost 2 bases and the J gene lost 0 bases, with 4 bases spanning the gap. Germline CDR1 and CDR2: DFQATT and SNEGSKA (reference sequence). The CDR3 reads CSARQATNEKLFF. In DNA form, the CDR3 reads TGCAGTGCTAGACAGGCAACTAATGAAAAACTGTTTTTT.

The chain uses TRBV6-1 and TRBJ2-5; D gene ambiguous. V dropped 5 bases and J dropped 2 bases, with 9 bases sitting between them. This CDR3 has 13 residues. The germline gives CDR1 MNHNS, CDR2 SASEGT. CDR3 coding DNA: TGTGCCAGCAGTAAGGACCCTCAAGAGACCCAGTACTTC. This translates into CASSKDPQETQYF.

The chain couples TRBV3-1 to TRBJ2-3; 11 bases align to TRBD2. This CDR3 region has 16 residues. Germline V gene sequence: CDR1 LGHDT, CDR2 YNNKEL (reference sequence). J gave up 5 bases and V 6 bases, and 10 bases lay outside the gene matches. The CDR3 protein is CASRPTSGGPQDTQYF. In nucleotides, the CDR3 is TGTGCCAGCAGACCTACTAGCGGGGGCCCCCAAGATACGCAGTATTTT.

This chain connects TRBV12-3 or TRBV12-4 to TRBJ1-1; TRBD1 is a possible D gene (6 bases). The CDR3 extends over 14 amino acids. V lost 3 bases and J lost 5, with 13 bases in between. The CDR3 here is CASSFRRRGTEAFF. The DNA of the CDR3 is TGTGCCAGCAGTTTCCGCAGGAGGGGGACTGAAGCTTTCTTT.

The CDR3 sequence is CSVEKYNEQFF. The CDR3 nucleotides are TGCAGCGTTGAGAAATACAATGAGCAGTTCTTC. The rearrangement joins TRBV29-1 to TRBJ2-1; D not certain. The CDR3 covers 11 residues. Germline lookup yields CDR1 SQVTM and CDR2 ANQGSEA. V was trimmed by 3 bases and J by 4 bases, leaving 4 bases between them.